The 7 T cell receptor beta chains given below trace back to one sample, sequenced in a study of tumor-infiltrating lymphocytes in primary liver carcinoma. TCR beta cDNA was prepared out of approximately 470 ng total RNA by means of a constant-region primer. TCR beta libraries came from three nested multiplex PCR rounds using slightly modified ARM-PCR. The opening two PCR rounds, 10 cycles each, paired TRBV1-TRBV30 forward primers with a C-beta reverse primer. TCRdb re-derived calls from the multiplex PCR reads in MiXCR, one entry per CDR3 protein. The sample has approximately 88,000 distinct CDR3 sequences, approximately 68% seen once. For each extraction, RNA and DNA were obtained together from around 20-30 mg of unsorted bulk tissue. Specimen: tumor-adjacent normal liver tissue. The receptors derive from a man in his forties with primary liver carcinoma and hepatitis B virus infection.

To note about this clonotype: One junction end does not reproduce the germline sequence, and a read error may be involved. V gene TRBV12-3 or TRBV12-4 combines with J gene TRBJ2-3, with 7 bases that match TRBD2. The CDR3 is 15 amino acids. CDR3 amino acids: CASSRLTGGTYTQYF. The CDR3 bases are TGTGCCAGCAGCCGACTAACGGGAGGCACATATACGCAGTATTTT.

With regard to this clonotype: A much larger clonotype is one base distant, so this may be a read error. This chain uses TRBV7-8 with TRBJ1-5; D not resolved. The germline V gene encodes CDR1 SGHVS and CDR2 FQNEAQ. The CDR3 loop spans 14 amino acids. The CDR3 sequence: CVSSLKAANQPQHF. As DNA, the CDR3 is TGTGTCAGCAGCCTTAAGGCAGCCAATCAGCCCCAGCATTTT.

In regard to this clonotype: Compared with germline, one end of the junction differs, possibly owing to a read error. The V gene is TRBV11-2, the J gene TRBJ2-5, with 7 bases identical to TRBD1. The CDR3 has 15 amino acids. Germline V gives CDR1 SGHAT, CDR2 FQNNGV. The CDR3 region is CASSFGDRAQETRYF. In DNA form, the CDR3 reads TGTGCTAGCAGCTTCGGAGACAGGGCACAAGAGACCCGGTACTTC.

Remarks on this clonotype: The CDR3 does not close with the conserved phenylalanine or tryptophan, likely indicating a read error. The chain joins TRBV11-1 to TRBJ2-1; 7 positions agree with TRBD1. V lost 3 bases, J lost 12 bases, and 14 bases stayed unmatched. The CDR3 has 15 amino acids. Per the germline V gene, CDR1 is SGHAT and CDR2 is FQDESV (reference sequence). The CDR3, as DNA: TGTGCCAGCAGCTTTGAGGGACGACCCGGGGACAGGCAGTTCCTC. It translates to CASSFEGRPGDRQFL.

This sequence joins TRBV11-2 and TRBJ2-3; TRBD2 agrees at 8 bases. CDR1 and CDR2 from the germline V gene are SGHAT and FQNNGV. V trimming: 1 base; J trimming: 2 bases; junction bases outside the gene matches: 8. The CDR3 totals 17 residues. The CDR3 loop reads CASSLGGAGGYTDTQYF. For the CDR3, the DNA is TGTGCCAGCAGCTTAGGGGGCGCGGGGGGCTACACAGATACGCAGTATTTT.

This chain joins TRBV11-3 and TRBJ2-1; 10 nucleotides agree with TRBD2. Germline CDR1 reads SGHNT; CDR2 reads YENEEA. Unmatched junction bases numbered 11, after V lost 4 bases and J lost 8 bases. CDR3 length: 16 amino acids. Here the CDR3 DNA reads TGTGCCAGCAGCTACCGAACTAGCGGGGATAAGGATGAGCAGTTCTTC. Its protein product is CASSYRTSGDKDEQFF.

The rearrangement uses TRBV20-1 and TRBJ1-5; D remains ambiguous. The CDR3 sequence is 14 residues long. The V and J ends lost 5 bases and 3 bases respectively, with 14 bases between them. Germline assignment: CDR1 DFQATT and CDR2 SNEGSKA (reference sequence). This CDR3 reads CSARIPDHNQPQHF. Written as DNA, the CDR3 is TGCAGTGCTCGGATACCGGATCACAATCAGCCCCAGCATTTT.